Presented here are 12 T cell receptor beta chains from one specimen sequenced in a study of T cell responses to AZD1222 COVID-19 vaccine. Assay: immunoSEQ multiplex PCR; the TCRdb copy retains only in-frame clones and omits some. The sample records more than 95,000 clones, roughly 88% being singletons. The sequencing here drew on peripheral blood, taken on day 0 of MenACWY control vaccination. These receptors came from an adult in good health.

The V and J genes are TRBV6-1 and TRBJ2-5, with D uncertain. CDR1 MNHNS and CDR2 SASEGT come from the germline V gene. CDR3 length: 13 residues. V gave up 3 bases and J gave up 5 bases, with 10 bases separating them. The CDR3 here is CASSDLVGETQYF. CDR3 DNA sequence: TGTGCCAGCAGTGACCTGGTAGGGGAGACCCAGTACTTC.

The chain has TRBV5-6 and TRBJ2-7; D unresolved. V lost 4 bases, J lost 2 bases, and 4 bases lay in between. The CDR3 is 11 residues long. Germline V gene data show CDR1 as SGHDT and CDR2 as YYEEEE. CDR3 DNA: TGTGCCAGCAGCACAGCCTACGAGCAGTACTTC. As protein: CASSTAYEQYF.

This clone was observed a single time. The J gene is TRBJ1-2, the V gene TRBV5-1; no clear D gene. Germline values: CDR1 SGHRS, CDR2 YFSETQ. The CDR3 is 16 amino acids. Trimming left V 4 bases short and J 2 bases short, with 18 bases between. The CDR3 loop is CASSLTPRQMNYGYTF. CDR3 sequence (DNA): TGCGCCAGCAGCCTTACGCCACGCCAAATGAACTATGGCTACACCTTC.

V gene TRBV7-3 combines with J gene TRBJ2-1; D is perhaps TRBD2 (5 bases). Per the germline V gene, CDR1 is SGHTA and CDR2 is FQGTGA. The CDR3 totals 18 residues. With 2 bases removed from V and 8 bases from J, the gap between germline ends came to 25 bases. The CDR3 spells CASSLFGRIRVGVDEQFF. Written as DNA, the CDR3 is TGTGCCAGCAGCTTATTCGGCAGGATCCGGGTCGGGGTCGATGAGCAGTTCTTC.

The V and J genes are TRBV29-1 and TRBJ2-1; D is perhaps TRBD1 (5 bases). Trimming pared 6 bases from V and 2 bases from J, leaving 11 bases between. CDR1 and CDR2 (germline): SQVTM, ANQGSEA. This CDR3 comprises 13 residues. Here the CDR3 DNA reads TGCAGCGTGCAGACAGCCCCCTACAATGAGCAGTTCTTC. Its translation: CSVQTAPYNEQFF.

The CDR3: CARSPWDTRNTEAFF. The CDR3, as DNA: TGTGCCAGAAGCCCCTGGGACACGAGGAACACTGAAGCTTTCTTT. The V call is TRBV5-3, the J call TRBJ1-1; D may be TRBD1 (6 bases). TRBV5-3 carries the ORF label, with uncertain function. The length of the CDR3 is 15 residues. The V end lost 4 bases, the J end lost 1 base, and 14 bases lay between the germline ends.

A few counts support this clone. The chain carries TRBV15 and TRBJ1-1; TRBD1 matches at 7 bases. The V gene's germline CDR1 is LNHNV and CDR2 YYDKDF (reference sequence). The CDR3 covers 15 residues. V dropped 0 bases and J dropped 2; count of bases not matched to a gene: 3. The CDR3 reads CATSRDRGLNTEAFF. CDR3 bases: TGTGCCACCAGCAGAGACAGGGGGTTAAACACTGAAGCTTTCTTT.

This clone was found once. In DNA, the CDR3 is TGTGCCAGCAGCATACGCGTCGCGGGGGGGCCGGATACGCAGTATTTT. Translating gives CASSIRVAGGPDTQYF. The chain employs TRBV7-8 and TRBJ2-3; 9 bases match TRBD2. CDR3 length equals 16 residues. Germline CDR1 SGHVS, CDR2 FQNEAQ. The trim removed 5 bases at V and 6 bases at J, leaving 12 bases unmatched.

This sequence joins TRBV29-1 and TRBJ2-3, with TRBD1 matching 8 bases. The V gene end was trimmed by 8 bases and the J gene end by 0 bases; junction bases not matched to a gene: 7. Germline V lookup: CDR1 SQVTM, CDR2 ANQGSEA. The CDR3 loop spans 14 amino acids. The CDR3 sequence is CSSRQGISTDTQYF. Written as DNA, the CDR3 is TGCAGCAGCCGACAGGGGATAAGCACAGATACGCAGTATTTT.

V and J are TRBV9 and TRBJ2-5; 9 nucleotides align to TRBD2. This CDR3 is built from 16 residues. J gave up 4 bases and V 3 bases, and 10 bases lay outside the gene matches. Germline-derived CDR1 and CDR2 are SGDLS and YYNGEE. Here the CDR3 reads CASSEGGLAFGETQYF. The CDR3 DNA reads TGTGCCAGCAGCGAGGGGGGACTAGCTTTTGGAGAGACCCAGTACTTC.

This chain joins TRBV28 and TRBJ2-3; the match to TRBD1 covers 10 bases. V lost 6 bases, J lost 3 bases, and 6 bases stayed unmatched. Germline values: CDR1 MDHEN, CDR2 SYDVKM. The CDR3 covers 15 residues. This CDR3 reads CASSSPGQGTDTQYF. The DNA for the CDR3 is TGTGCCAGCAGCTCGCCGGGACAGGGGACAGATACGCAGTATTTT.

The genes are TRBV24-1 and TRBJ1-5; TRBD1 aligns across 8 bases. Germline V lookup: CDR1 KGHDR, CDR2 SFDVKD. This CDR3 region has 13 residues. V shed 9 bases, J shed 5 bases, and the junction held 5 bases outside the gene matches. Here the CDR3 DNA reads TGTGCCACCCAAGGACAGGGTTATCAGCCCCAGCATTTT. This translates into CATQGQGYQPQHF.